These 18 T cell receptor beta chains were sequenced from one sample in a study of blood T cells in healthy people across ages (dated by TCRdb to the mid-2010s). Libraries were prepared through 5' RACE. For sequencing, an Illumina HiSeq 2500 was employed. The second PCR ran for roughly 6 to 11 cycles and used a J-beta primer mix along with a sample-barcoded 5' primer. Clones were called with MiXCR by TCRdb after fastp trimmed the public reads at Q25, and only in-frame beta chains were retained. When rows share a CDR3 protein, they turn into one entry using the most common DNA and genes. The sample yields 900,000 to 950,000 distinct CDR3 sequences; about 28% were counted once. Jointly, the top ten make up about a tenth of the sample. The data were also submitted as part of a second study, on T cells of mothers and their children.

The sequenced sample was blood. Receptors originate from a woman in her thirties or forties in good health.

This clonotype has only a few counts. This rearrangement joins TRBV4-2 to TRBJ2-1; 8 bases match TRBD1. This CDR3 has 16 amino acids. Looked up from germline, CDR1 is LGHNA and CDR2 is YNFKEQ. V lost 5 bases and J lost 9; bases outside the gene matches: 15. The CDR3 sequence is CASSANRDRNPGEQFF. The CDR3, as DNA: TGTGCCAGCAGCGCGAACAGGGACAGGAATCCGGGTGAGCAGTTCTTC.

This clonotype was seen once. Here the CDR3 DNA reads TGTGCCAGCAGCCAAGATTCGATAGCAACGTCCACCTATGGCTACACCTTC. As protein: CASSQDSIATSTYGYTF. The rearrangement uses TRBV4-2 and TRBJ1-2; D not certain. This CDR3 comprises 17 residues. Trimming cost V 0 bases and J 4 bases, with 18 bases left between them. The germline V gene encodes CDR1 LGHNA and CDR2 YNFKEQ.

The chain has TRBV5-1 and TRBJ2-4; 13 bases fit TRBD2. The V segment lost 2 bases and the J segment 3 bases; nucleotides outside the gene matches: 5. Germline loops: CDR1 SGHRS, CDR2 YFSETQ. The CDR3 covers 17 residues. CDR3 sequence: CASSFTSGGEVKNIQYF. CDR3 nucleotide sequence: TGCGCCAGCAGCTTTACTAGCGGGGGGGAAGTCAAAAACATTCAGTACTTC.

The genes are TRBV6-2 or TRBV6-3 and TRBJ2-1, with 7 positions matching TRBD1. This CDR3 has 11 residues. Germline V gives CDR1 MNHEY, CDR2 SVGEGT. V gave up 5 bases and J gave up 15 bases; unmatched junction bases: 7. The CDR3 nucleotides are TGTGCCAGCAGTCACGGGACAGTTAGGTTCTTC. It translates to CASSHGTVRFF.

The gene calls are TRBV6-6 and TRBJ2-5; 11 nucleotides agree with TRBD2. The CDR3 is made up of 16 amino acids. J lost 11 bases, V lost 6 bases, and 17 bases had no gene match. Germline lookup yields CDR1 MNHNY and CDR2 SVGAGI (reference sequence). CDR3 in amino acids: CASSGLAGISYNEQYF. The CDR3 DNA sequence: TGTGCCAGCAGCGGACTAGCGGGCATCTCCTACAATGAGCAGTACTTC.

This clonotype was seen more than once but under ten times. The genes are TRBV7-2 and TRBJ2-2; 14 nucleotides align to TRBD2. Trimming at V came to 5 bases and at J to 7 bases, leaving 12 bases not matched to a gene. The CDR3 extends over 18 amino acids. Germline CDR1 reads SGHTA; CDR2 reads FQGNSA. The CDR3 DNA sequence: TGTGCCAGCAGCGCGGGACTAGCGGGGGCCCATGGGATCGGGGAGCTGTTTTTT. It codes for CASSAGLAGAHGIGELFF.

V gene TRBV29-1 combines with J gene TRBJ1-1; 7 nucleotides align to TRBD1. Losses at the gene ends were 7 bases for V and 5 bases for J; bases not matched to a gene: 4. Germline assignment: CDR1 SQVTM and CDR2 ANQGSEA. The CDR3 is made up of 11 amino acids. CDR3: CSALTGTEAFF. The CDR3 DNA follows: TGCAGCGCCCTGACAGGGACTGAAGCTTTCTTT. The full variable domain, rest sourced from reference TRBV29-1 and TRBJ1-1, is SAVISQKPSRDICQRGTSLTIQCQVDSQVTMMFWYRQQPGQSLTLIATANQGSEATYESGFVIDKFPISRPNLTFSTLTVSNMSPEDSSIYLCSALTGTEAFFGQGTRLTVV.

With regard to this clonotype: Germline and junction disagree at one end, which may indicate a read error. The chain links TRBV12-3 or TRBV12-4 to TRBJ1-2; D is unclear. This CDR3 has 12 amino acids. As DNA, the CDR3 is TGTGCCAGCAATCCGGGCCCCTATGGCTACGCCTTC. Translation gives CASNPGPYGYAF.

This sequence joins TRBV7-9 and TRBJ2-1; tentatively, D is TRBD1 (5 bases). Trimming left V 11 bases short and J 6 bases short, with 17 bases between. The CDR3 has 13 amino acids. Per germline, CDR1 SEHNR and CDR2 FQNEAQ (reference sequence). CDR3: CACTSTDSNEQFF. CDR3 DNA: TGTGCCTGCACCTCGACAGATTCCAATGAGCAGTTCTTC.

The rearrangement uses TRBV27 and TRBJ1-5; D remains unclear. V gave up 2 bases and J gave up 4 bases, with 9 bases separating them. CDR1 and CDR2 from the germline V gene are MNHEY and SMNVEV (reference sequence). The CDR3 runs 14 residues. The CDR3 here is CASSLSKGNQPQHF. The CDR3 region has the DNA TGTGCCAGCAGTTTAAGTAAGGGAAATCAGCCCCAGCATTTT.

The J gene is TRBJ2-7, the V gene TRBV12-3 or TRBV12-4; D is unclear. The CDR3 spans 12 residues. V lost 6 bases and J lost 4, with 10 bases in between. The CDR3 loop reads CASRVGLYEQYF. For the CDR3, the DNA is TGTGCCAGCAGGGTAGGTCTGTACGAGCAGTACTTC.

This clonotype has just a few counts. This chain connects TRBV27 to TRBJ2-1; 13 bases are shared with TRBD2. The CDR3 totals 14 residues. With 8 bases clipped from V and 6 bases from J, the junction kept 4 bases outside the gene matches. Germline loops: CDR1 MNHEY, CDR2 SMNVEV (reference sequence). Here the CDR3 DNA reads TGTGCCAGCCGGGGACTAGCGGGACCCAATGAGCAGTTCTTC. It encodes CASRGLAGPNEQFF.

Comments on this clonotype: Just one base apart from a much larger clone, this may be a read error. This chain uses TRBV10-3 with TRBJ2-7; no reliable D call. The CDR3 runs 11 residues. From germline, CDR1 is ENHRY and CDR2 SYGVKD. The CDR3 region is CATSETYQQYF. The CDR3, as DNA: TGTGCCACCAGTGAGACATATCAGCAGTACTTC.

As for this clonotype: With a much larger clone just one base away, this may be a read error. The chain links TRBV29-1 to TRBJ2-5, with D unclear. The DNA end is a closer match to TRBJ2-7, so the J assignment may be wrong. The length of the CDR3 is 11 residues. The germline V gene encodes CDR1 SQVTM and CDR2 ANQGSEA. In DNA form, the CDR3 reads TGCGGCGTTGACGACGGTTCCGAGCAGTACTTC. As protein: CGVDDGSEQYF.

This clonotype was recorded many times. This chain connects TRBV20-1 to TRBJ2-7; perhaps TRBD2 as D (7 bases). V gave up 0 bases and J gave up 5 bases, with 14 bases separating them. This CDR3 comprises 14 residues. From germline, CDR1 is DFQATT and CDR2 SNEGSKA (reference sequence). CDR3 DNA sequence: TGCAGTGCTAGAGATGCCAGGGGAGGGAACGAGCAGTACTTC. It yields the protein CSARDARGGNEQYF.

This clonotype appeared many times. This chain links TRBV20-1 with TRBJ1-6; 10 nucleotides align to TRBD1. Germline CDR1 DFQATT, CDR2 SNEGSKA (reference sequence). The CDR3 totals 16 residues. After removal of 6 bases from V and 10 bases from J, the junction contained 15 bases not matched to a gene. In DNA, the CDR3 is TGCAGTGCCAGGACAGGGGGTAGGGACCCTCGGTCACCCCTCCACTTT. As protein: CSARTGGRDPRSPLHF.

The CDR3 nucleotides are TGCAGTGCCCAGGGGGCTGGAAAGACCCAGTACTTC. Residues: CSAQGAGKTQYF. This chain connects TRBV20-1 to TRBJ2-5, with TRBD1 identical over 8 bases. Trimming removed 6 bases from V and 6 bases from J; junction bases left unmatched: 6. The CDR3 runs 12 residues. Germline CDR1 reads DFQATT; CDR2 reads SNEGSKA (reference sequence).

The rearrangement links TRBV5-4 to TRBJ2-5; possibly TRBD1 or TRBD2 for D (5 bases each). CDR3 length equals 13 residues. The germline V and J ends were trimmed by 4 bases and 5 bases, with 12 bases remaining between them. Germline loops: CDR1 SGHNT, CDR2 YYREEE (reference sequence). CDR3: CASSERGWETQYF. The CDR3, as DNA: TGTGCCAGCAGCGAACGGGGCTGGGAGACCCAGTACTTC.